One T cell receptor beta chain is described in this entry. Some clones are missing from TCRdb's copy, which holds only in-frame ones; the method was immunoSEQ multiplex PCR. The sample comprises about 36,000 clones, 88% of which are singletons, and about 4% rests with the top ten. This specimen comes from a study of OX40 agonist ivuxolimab in advanced cancers. Blood sampling took place at baseline, cycle 4 day 1, and cycle 7 day 1. V dropped 6 bases and J dropped 2; count of bases not matched to a gene: 3. Germline lookup yields CDR1 SGHAT and CDR2 FQNNGV. The CDR3 totals 14 residues. The specimen was CD4+ or CD8+ T cells sorted from blood, collected in a trial of the OX40 agonist ivuxolimab. The chain is built from TRBV11-2 and TRBJ2-1, with 8 bases lining up with TRBD2. The receptor was derived from an adult with an advanced solid tumor such as melanoma, head and neck, liver or kidney cancer. Written as DNA, the CDR3 is TGTGCCAGCAGTCGGGGGGGGACCTACAATGAGCAGTTCTTC. Protein: CASSRGGTYNEQFF.